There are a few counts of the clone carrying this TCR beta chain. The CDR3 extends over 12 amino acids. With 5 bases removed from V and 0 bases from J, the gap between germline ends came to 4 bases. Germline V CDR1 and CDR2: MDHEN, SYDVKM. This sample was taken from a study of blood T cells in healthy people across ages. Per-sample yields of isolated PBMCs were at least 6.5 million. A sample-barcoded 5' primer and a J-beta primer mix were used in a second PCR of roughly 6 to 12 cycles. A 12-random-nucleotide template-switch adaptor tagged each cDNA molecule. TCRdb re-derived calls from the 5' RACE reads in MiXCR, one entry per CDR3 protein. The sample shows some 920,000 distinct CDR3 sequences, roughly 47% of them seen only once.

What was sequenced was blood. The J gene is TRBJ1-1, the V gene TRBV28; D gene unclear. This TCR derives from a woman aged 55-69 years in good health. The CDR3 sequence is CASSAMNTEAFF. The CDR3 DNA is TGTGCCAGCAGTGCTATGAACACTGAAGCTTTCTTT.